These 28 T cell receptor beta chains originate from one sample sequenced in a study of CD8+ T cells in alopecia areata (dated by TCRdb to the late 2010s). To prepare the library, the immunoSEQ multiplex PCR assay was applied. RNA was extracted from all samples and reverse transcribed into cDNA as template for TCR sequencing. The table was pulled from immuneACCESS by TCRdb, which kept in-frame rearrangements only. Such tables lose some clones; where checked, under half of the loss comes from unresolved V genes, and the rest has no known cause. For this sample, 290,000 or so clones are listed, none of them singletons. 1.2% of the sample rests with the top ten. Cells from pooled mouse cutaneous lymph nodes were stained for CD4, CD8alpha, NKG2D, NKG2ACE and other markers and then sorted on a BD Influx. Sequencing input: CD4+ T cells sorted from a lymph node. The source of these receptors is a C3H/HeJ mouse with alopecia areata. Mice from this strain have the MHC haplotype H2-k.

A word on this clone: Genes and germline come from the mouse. Here the CDR3 reads CASSDRTGDEQYF. Incomplete CDR3 DNA: TGTGCCAGCAGTGATCGGACAGGGGAT. This sequence joins TRBV13-3 and TRBJ2-7; TRBD1 aligns across 9 bases. Sequencing ends 4 residues short of the CDR3 end; the germline J gene provides the rest. This CDR3 is built from 13 residues. The germline V gene has CDR1 NNHDY and CDR2 SYVADS.

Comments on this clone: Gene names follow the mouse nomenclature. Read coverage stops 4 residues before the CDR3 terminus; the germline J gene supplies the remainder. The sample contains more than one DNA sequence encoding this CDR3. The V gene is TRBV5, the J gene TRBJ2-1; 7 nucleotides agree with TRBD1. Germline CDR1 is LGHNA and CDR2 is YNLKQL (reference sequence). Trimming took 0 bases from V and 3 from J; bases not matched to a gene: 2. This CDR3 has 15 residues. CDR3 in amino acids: CASSQDPGGYAEQFF. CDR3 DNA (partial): TGTGCCAGCAGCCAAGATCCAGGGGGCTATGCT.

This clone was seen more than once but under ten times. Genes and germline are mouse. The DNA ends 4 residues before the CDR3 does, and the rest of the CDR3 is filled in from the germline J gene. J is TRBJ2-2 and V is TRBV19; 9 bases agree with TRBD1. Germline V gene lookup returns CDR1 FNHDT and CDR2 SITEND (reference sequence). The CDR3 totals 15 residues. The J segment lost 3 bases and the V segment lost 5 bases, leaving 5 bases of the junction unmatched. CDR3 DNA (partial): TGTGCCAGCAGCCTCCGGGACAGGGACACCGGG. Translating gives CASSLRDRDTG. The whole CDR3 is CASSLRDRDTGQLYF.

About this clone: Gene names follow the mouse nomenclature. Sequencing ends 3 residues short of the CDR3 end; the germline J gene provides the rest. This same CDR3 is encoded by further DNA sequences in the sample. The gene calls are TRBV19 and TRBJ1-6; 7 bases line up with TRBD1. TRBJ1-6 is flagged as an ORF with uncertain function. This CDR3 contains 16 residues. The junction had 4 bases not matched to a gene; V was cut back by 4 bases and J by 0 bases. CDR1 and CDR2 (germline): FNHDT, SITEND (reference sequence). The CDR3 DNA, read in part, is TGTGCCAGCAGTCCCCGACAGGGTTCCTATAATTCGCCC. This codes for CASSPRQGSYNSP. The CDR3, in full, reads CASSPRQGSYNSPLYF.

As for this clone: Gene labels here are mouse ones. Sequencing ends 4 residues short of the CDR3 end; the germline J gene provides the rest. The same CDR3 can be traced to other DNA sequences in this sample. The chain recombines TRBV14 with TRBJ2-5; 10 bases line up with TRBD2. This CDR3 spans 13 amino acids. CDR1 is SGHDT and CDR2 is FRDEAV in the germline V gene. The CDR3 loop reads CASSRTGGDTQYF. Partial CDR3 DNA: TGTGCCAGCAGTCGGACTGGGGGAGAC. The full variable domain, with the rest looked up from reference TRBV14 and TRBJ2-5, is EAGVTQSPRYAVLQEGQAVSFWCDPISGHDTLYWYQQPRDQGPQLLVYFRDEAVIDNSQLPSDRFSAVRPKGTNSTLKIQSAKQGDTATYLCASSRTGGDTQYFGPGTRLLVL.

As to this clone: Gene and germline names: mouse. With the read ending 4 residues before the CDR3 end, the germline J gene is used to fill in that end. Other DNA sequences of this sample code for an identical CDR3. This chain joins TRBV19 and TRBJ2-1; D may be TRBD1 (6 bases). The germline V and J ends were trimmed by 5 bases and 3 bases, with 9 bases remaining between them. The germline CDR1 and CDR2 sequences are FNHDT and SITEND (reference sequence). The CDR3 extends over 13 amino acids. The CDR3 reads CASRQGGYAEQFF. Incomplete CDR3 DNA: TGTGCCAGCAGACAGGGCGGCTATGCT.

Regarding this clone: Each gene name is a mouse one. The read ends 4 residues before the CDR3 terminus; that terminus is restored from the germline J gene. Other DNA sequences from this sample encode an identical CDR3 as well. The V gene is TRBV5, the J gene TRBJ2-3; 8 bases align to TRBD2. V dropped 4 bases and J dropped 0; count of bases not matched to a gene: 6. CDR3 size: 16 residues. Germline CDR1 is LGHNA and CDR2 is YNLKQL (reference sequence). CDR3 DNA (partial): TGTGCCAGCAGCCCGCGGCTGGGGGGTAGTGCAGAA. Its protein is CASSPRLGGSAE. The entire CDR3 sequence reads CASSPRLGGSAETLYF.

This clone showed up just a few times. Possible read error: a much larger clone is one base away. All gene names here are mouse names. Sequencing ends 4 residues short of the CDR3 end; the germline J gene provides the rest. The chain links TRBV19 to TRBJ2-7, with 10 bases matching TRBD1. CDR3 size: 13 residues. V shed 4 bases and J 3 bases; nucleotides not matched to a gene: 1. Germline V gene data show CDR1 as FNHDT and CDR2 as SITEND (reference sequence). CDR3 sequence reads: CASSDRGHYEQYF. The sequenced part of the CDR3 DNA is TGTGCCAGCAGTGACAGGGGGCACTAT.

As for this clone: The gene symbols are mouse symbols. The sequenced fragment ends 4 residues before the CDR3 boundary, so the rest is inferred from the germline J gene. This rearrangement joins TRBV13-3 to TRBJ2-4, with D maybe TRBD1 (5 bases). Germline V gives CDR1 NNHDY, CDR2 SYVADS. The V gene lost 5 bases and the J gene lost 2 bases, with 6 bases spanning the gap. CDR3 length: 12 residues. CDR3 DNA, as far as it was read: TGTGCCAGCAGAGGGGATCAAAAC. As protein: CASRGDQN. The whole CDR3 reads CASRGDQNTLYF.

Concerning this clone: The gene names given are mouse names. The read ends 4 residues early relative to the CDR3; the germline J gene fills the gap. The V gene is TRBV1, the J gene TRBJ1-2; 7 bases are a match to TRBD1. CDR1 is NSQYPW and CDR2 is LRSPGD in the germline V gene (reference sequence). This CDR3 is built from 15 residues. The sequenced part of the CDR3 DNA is TGCACCTGCAGTGCAGACTCCCGGAGGGGGCGC. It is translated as CTCSADSRRGR. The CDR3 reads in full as CTCSADSRRGRDYTF.

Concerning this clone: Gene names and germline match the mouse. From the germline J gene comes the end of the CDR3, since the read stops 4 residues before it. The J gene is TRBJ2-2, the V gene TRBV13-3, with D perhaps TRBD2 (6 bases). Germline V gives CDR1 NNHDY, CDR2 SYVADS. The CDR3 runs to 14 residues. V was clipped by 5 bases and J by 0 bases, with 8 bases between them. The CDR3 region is CASRVGANTGQLYF. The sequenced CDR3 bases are TGTGCCAGCAGGGTGGGGGCAAACACCGGG.

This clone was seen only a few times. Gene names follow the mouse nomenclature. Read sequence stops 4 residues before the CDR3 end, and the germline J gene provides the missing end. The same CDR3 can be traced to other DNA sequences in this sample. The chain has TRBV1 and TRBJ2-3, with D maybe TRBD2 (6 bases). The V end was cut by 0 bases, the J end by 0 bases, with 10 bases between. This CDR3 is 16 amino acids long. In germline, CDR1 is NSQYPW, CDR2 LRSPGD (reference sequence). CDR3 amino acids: CTCSADTGGSAETLYF. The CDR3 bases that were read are TGCACCTGCAGTGCAGATACGGGGGGTAGTGCAGAA. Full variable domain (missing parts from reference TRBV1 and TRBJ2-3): VTLLEQNPRWRLVPRGQAVNLRCILKNSQYPWMSWYQQDLQKQLQWLFTLRSPGDKEVKSLPGADYLATRVTDTELRLQVANMSQGRTLYCTCSADTGGSAETLYFGSGTRLTVL.

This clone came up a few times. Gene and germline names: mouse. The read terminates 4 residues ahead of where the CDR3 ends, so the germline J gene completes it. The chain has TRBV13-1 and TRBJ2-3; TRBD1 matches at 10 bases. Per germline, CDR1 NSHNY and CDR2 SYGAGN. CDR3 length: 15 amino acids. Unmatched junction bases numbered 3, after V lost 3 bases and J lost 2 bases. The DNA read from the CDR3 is TGTGCCAGCAGTGGGCGACAGGGGGCTGCAGAA. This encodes CASSGRQGAAE. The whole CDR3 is CASSGRQGAAETLYF.

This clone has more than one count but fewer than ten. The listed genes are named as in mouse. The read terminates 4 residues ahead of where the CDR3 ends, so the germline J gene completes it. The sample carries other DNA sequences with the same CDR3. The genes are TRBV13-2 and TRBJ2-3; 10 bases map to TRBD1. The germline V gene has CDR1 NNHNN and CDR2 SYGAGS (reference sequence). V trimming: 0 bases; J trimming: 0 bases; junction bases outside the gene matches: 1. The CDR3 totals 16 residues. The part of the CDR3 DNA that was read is TGTGCCAGCGGTGATGCGGGACAGGGGAGTGCAGAA. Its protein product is CASGDAGQGSAE. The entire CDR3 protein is CASGDAGQGSAETLYF.

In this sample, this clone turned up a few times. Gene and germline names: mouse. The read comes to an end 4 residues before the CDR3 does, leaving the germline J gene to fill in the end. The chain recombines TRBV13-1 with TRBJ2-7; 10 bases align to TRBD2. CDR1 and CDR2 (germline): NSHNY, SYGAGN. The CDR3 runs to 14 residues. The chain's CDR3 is CASSDLDWGYEQYF. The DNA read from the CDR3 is TGTGCCAGCAGTGATCTGGACTGGGGGTAT.

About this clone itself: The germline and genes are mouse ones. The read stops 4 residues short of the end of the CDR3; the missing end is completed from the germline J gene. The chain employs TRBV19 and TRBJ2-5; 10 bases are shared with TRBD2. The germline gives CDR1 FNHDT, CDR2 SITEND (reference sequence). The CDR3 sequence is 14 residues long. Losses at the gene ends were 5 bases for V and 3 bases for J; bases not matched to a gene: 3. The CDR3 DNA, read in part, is TGTGCCAGCAGACCGGGACTGGGGCAAGAC. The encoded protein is CASRPGLGQD. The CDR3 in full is CASRPGLGQDTQYF.

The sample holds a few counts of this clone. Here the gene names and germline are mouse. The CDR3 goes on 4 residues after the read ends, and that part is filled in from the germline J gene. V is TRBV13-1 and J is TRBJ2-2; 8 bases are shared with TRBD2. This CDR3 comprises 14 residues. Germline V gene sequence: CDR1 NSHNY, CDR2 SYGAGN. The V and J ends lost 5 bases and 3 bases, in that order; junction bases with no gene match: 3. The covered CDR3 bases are TGTGCCAGCAGGGACTGGGCCTACACCGGG. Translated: CASRDWAYTG. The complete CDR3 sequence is CASRDWAYTGQLYF.

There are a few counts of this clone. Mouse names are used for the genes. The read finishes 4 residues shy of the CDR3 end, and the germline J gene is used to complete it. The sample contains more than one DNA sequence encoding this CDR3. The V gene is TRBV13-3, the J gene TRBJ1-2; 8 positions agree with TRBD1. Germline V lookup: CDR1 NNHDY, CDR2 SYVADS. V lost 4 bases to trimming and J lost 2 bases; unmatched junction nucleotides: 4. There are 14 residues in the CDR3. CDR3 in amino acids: CASSPDRGNSDYTF. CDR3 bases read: TGTGCCAGCAGTCCTGACAGGGGTAACTCC.

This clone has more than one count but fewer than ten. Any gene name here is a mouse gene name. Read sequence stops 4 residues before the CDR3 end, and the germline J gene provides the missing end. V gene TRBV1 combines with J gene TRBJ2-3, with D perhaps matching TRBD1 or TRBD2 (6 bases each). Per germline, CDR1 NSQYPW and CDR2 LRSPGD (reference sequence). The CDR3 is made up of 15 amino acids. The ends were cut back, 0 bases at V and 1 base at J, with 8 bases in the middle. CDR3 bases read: TGCACCTGCAGTGCAGAGGGGGCGGGTGCAGAA. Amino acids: CTCSAEGAGAE. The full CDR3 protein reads CTCSAEGAGAETLYF.

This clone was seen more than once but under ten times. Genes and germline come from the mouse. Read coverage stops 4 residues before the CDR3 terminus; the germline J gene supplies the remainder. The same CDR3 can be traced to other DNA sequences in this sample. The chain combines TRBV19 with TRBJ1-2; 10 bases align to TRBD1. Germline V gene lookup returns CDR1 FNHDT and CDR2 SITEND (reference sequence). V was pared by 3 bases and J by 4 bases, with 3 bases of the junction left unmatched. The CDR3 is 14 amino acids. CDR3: CASSRQGAGSDYTF. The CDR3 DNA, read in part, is TGTGCCAGCAGTAGACAGGGGGCGGGCTCC.

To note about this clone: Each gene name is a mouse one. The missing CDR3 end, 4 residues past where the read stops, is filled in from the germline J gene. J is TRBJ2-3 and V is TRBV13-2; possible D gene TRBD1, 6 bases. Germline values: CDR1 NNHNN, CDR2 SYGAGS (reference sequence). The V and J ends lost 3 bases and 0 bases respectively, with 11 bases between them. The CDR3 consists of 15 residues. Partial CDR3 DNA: TGTGCCAGCGGTGCCCTACAGGGTAGTGCAGAA. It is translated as CASGALQGSAE. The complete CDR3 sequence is CASGALQGSAETLYF.

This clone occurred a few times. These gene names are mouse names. The CDR3 DNA, read in part, is TGTGCCTGGAGTCTGGGGACTGGGGGAGCTCAAAAC. As protein: CAWSLGTGGAQN. The full CDR3 reads CAWSLGTGGAQNTLYF. This chain uses TRBV31 with TRBJ2-4; TRBD2 matches 11 bases. From the germline J gene comes the end of the CDR3, since the read stops 4 residues before it. Germline V gene sequence: CDR1 GKSSPN, CDR2 SITVG. The junction had 4 bases not matched to a gene; V was cut back by 0 bases and J by 2 bases. The CDR3 loop spans 16 amino acids.

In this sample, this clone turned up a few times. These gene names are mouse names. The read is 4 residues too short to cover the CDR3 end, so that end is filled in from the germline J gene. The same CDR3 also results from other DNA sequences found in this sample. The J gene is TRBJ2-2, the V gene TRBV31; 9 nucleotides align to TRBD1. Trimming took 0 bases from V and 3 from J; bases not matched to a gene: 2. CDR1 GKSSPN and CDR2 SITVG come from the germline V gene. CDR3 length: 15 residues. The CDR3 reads CAWSLTGGDTGQLYF. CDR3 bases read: TGTGCCTGGAGTCTGACAGGGGGAGACACCGGG.

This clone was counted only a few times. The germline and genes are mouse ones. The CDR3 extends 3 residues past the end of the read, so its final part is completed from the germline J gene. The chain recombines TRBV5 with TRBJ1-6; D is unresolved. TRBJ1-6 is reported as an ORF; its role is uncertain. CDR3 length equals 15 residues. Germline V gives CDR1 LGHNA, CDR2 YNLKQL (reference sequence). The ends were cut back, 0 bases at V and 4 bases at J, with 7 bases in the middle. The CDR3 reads CASSQDSGYNSPLYF. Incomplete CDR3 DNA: TGTGCCAGCAGCCAAGATTCAGGATATAATTCGCCC.

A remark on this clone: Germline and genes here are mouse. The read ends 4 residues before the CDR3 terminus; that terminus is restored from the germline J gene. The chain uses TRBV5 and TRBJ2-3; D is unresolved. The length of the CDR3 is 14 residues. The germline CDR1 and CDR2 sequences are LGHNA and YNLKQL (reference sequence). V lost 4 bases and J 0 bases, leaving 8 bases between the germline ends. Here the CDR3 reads CASSPPASAETLYF. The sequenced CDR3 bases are TGTGCCAGCAGCCCTCCAGCTAGTGCAGAA.

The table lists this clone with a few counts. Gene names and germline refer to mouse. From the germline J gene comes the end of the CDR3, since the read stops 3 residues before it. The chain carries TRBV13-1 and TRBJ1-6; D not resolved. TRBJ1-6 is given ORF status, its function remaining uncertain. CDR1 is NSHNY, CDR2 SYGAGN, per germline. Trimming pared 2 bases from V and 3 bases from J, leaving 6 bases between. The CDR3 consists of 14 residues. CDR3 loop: CASSEDYYNSPLYF. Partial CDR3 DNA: TGTGCCAGCAGTGAAGACTACTATAATTCGCCC.

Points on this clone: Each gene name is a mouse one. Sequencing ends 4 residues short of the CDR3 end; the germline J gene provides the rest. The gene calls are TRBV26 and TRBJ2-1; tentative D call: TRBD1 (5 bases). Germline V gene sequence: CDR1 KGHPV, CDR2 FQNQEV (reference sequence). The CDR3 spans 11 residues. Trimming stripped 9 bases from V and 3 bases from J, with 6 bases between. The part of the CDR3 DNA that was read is TGTGCCAGACAGGTCTATGCT. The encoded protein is CARQVYA. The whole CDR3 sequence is CARQVYAEQFF.

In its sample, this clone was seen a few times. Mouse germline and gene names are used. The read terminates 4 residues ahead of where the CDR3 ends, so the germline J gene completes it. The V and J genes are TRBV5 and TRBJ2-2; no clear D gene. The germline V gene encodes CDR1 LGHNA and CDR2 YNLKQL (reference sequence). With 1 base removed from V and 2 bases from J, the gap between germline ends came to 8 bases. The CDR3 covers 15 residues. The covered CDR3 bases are TGTGCCAGCAGCCAAGGGGGAGGGAACACCGGG. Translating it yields CASSQGGGNTG. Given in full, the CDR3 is CASSQGGGNTGQLYF.